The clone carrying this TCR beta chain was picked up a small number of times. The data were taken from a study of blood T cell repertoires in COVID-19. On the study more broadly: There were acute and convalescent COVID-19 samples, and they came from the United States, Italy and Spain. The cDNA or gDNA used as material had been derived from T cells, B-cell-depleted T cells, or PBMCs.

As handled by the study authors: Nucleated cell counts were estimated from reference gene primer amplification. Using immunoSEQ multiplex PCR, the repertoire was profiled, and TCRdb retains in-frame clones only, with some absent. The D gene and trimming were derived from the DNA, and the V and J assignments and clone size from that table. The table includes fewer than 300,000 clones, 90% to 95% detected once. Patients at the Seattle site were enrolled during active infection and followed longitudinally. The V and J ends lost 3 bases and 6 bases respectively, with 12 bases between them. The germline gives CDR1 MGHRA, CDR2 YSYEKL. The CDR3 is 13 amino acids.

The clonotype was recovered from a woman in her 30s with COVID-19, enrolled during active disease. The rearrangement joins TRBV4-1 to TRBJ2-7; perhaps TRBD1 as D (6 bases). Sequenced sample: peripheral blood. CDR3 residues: CASSHLETGEQYF. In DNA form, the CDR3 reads TGCGCCAGCAGCCACCTTGAGACAGGCGAGCAGTACTTC.